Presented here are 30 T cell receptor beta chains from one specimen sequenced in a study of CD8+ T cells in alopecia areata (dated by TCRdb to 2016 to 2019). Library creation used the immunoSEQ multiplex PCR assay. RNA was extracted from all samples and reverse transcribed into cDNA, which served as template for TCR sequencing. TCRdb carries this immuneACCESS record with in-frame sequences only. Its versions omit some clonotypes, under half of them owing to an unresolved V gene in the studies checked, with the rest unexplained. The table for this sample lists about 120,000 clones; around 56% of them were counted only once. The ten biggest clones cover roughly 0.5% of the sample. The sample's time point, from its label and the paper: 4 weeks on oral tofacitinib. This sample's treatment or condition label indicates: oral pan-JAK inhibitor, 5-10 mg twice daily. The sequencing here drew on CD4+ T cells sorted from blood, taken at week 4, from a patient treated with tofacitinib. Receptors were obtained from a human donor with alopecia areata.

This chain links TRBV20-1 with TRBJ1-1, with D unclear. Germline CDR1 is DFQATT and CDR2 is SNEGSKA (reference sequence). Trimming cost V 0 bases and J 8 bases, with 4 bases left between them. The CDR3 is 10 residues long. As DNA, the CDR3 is TGCAGTGCTAGAGATGTGGAAGCTTTCTTT. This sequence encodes CSARDVEAFF.

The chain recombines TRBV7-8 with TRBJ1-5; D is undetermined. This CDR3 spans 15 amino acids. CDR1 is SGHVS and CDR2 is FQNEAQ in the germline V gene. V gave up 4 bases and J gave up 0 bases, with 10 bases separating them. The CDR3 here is CASSSDINSNQPQHF. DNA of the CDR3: TGTGCCAGCAGCTCTGACATTAATAGCAATCAGCCCCAGCATTTT.

CDR3: CASSWSTGRDETQYF. CDR3 in DNA: TGTGCCAGCAGCTGGTCGACAGGTAGAGATGAGACCCAGTACTTC. The chain uses TRBV7-9 and TRBJ2-5; tentative D call: TRBD1 (6 bases). Germline assignment: CDR1 SEHNR and CDR2 FQNEAQ (reference sequence). CDR3 length: 15 residues. Trimming removed 4 bases from V and 5 bases from J, with 17 bases in between.

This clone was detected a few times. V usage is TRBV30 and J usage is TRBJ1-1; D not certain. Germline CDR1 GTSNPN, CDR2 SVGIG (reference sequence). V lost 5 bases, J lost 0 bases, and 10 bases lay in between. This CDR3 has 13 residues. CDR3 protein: CAWERAMNTEAFF. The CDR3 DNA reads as TGTGCCTGGGAACGGGCAATGAACACTGAAGCTTTCTTT. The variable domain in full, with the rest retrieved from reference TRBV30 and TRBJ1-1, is SQTIHQWPATLVQPVGSPLSLECTVEGTSNPNLYWYRQAAGRGLQLLFYSVGIGQISSEVPQNLSASRPQDRQFILSSKKLLLSDSGFYLCAWERAMNTEAFFGQGTRLTVV.

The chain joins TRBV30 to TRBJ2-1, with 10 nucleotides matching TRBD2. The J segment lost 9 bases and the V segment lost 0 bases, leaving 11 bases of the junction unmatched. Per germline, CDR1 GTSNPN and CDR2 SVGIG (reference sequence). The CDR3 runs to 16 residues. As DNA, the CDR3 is TGTGCCTGGAGTGTACTGGCTAGCGGGAGCAGAGGTGAGCAGTTCTTC. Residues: CAWSVLASGSRGEQFF.

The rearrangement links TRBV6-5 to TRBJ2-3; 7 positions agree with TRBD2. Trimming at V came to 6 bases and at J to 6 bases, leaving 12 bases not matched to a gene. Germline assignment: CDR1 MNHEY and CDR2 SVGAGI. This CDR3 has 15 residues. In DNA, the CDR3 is TGTGCCAGCAGGACGGGGCCGGGGGGAATCGATACGCAGTATTTT. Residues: CASRTGPGGIDTQYF.

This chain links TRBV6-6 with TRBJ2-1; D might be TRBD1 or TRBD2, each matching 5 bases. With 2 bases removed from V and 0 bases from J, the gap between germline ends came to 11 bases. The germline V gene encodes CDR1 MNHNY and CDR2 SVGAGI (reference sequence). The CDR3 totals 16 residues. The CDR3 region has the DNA TGTGCCAGCAGTTACGACGGGACGAGCTCCTACAATGAGCAGTTCTTC. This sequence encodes CASSYDGTSSYNEQFF.

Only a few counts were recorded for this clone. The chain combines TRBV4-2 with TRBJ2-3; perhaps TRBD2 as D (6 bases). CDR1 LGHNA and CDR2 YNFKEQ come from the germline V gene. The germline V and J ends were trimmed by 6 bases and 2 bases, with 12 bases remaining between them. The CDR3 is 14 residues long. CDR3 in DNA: TGTGCCAGCAGGGGACTTGCCAACACAGATACGCAGTATTTT. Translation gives CASRGLANTDTQYF.

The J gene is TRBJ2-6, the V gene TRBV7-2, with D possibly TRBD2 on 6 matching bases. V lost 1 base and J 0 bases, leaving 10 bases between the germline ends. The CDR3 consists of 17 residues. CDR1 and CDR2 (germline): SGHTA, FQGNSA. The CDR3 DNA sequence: TGTGCCAGCAGCTTAGGGAGGAGGGGCTCTGGGGCCAACGTCCTGACTTTC. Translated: CASSLGRRGSGANVLTF.

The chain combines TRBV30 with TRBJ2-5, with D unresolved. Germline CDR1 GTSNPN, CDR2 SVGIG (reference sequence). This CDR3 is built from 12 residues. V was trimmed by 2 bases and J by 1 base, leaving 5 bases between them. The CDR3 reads CAWSRTQETQYF. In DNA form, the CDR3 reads TGTGCCTGGAGTCGAACCCAAGAGACCCAGTACTTC.

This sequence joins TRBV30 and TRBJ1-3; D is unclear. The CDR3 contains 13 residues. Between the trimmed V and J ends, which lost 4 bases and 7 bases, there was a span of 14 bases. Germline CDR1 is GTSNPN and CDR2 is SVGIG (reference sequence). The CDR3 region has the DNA TGTGCCTGGATCCGTGGCAGCGGCAACACCATATATTTT. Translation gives CAWIRGSGNTIYF.

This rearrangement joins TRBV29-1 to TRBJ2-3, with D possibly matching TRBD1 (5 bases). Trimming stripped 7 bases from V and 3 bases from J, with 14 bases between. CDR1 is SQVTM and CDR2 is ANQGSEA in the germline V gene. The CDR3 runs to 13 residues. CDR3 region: CSAQGHWTDTQYF. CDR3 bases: TGCAGCGCTCAAGGACATTGGACAGATACGCAGTATTTT.

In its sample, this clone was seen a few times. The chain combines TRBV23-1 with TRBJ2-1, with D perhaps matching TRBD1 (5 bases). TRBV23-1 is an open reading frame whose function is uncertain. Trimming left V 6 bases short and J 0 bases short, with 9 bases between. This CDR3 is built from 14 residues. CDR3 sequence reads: CASRQVRSYNEQFF. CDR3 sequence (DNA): TGCGCCAGCAGACAGGTGCGCTCCTACAATGAGCAGTTCTTC.

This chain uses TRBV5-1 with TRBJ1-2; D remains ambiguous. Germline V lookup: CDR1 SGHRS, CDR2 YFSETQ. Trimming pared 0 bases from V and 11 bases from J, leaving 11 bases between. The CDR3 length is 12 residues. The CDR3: CASSLESVVYTF. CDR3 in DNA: TGCGCCAGCAGCTTGGAGAGCGTCGTGTACACCTTC.

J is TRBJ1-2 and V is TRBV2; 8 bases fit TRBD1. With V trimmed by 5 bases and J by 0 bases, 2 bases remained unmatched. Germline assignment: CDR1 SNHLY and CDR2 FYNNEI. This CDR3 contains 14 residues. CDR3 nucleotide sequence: TGTGCCAGCAGTCAACAGGGGGCTAACTATGGCTACACCTTC. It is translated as CASSQQGANYGYTF.

CDR3 DNA sequence: TGTGCCAGTAGTATGAAAGGCAATGAGCAGTTCTTC. This translates into CASSMKGNEQFF. The V call is TRBV19, the J call TRBJ2-1; D ambiguous. Trimming removed 3 bases at V and 6 bases at J, with 6 bases between. This CDR3 is 12 amino acids long. CDR1 and CDR2 from the germline V gene are LNHDA and SQIVND (reference sequence).

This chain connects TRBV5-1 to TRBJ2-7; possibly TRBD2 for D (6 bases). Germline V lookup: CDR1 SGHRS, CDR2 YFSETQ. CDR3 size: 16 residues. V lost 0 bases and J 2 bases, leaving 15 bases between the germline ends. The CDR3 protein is CASSLAASDPTYEQYF. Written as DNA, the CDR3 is TGCGCCAGCAGCTTGGCCGCTAGCGACCCAACCTACGAGCAGTACTTC.

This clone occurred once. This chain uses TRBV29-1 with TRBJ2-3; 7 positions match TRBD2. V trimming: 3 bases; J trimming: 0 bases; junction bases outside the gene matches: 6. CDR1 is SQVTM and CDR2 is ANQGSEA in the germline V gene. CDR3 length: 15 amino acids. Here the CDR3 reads CSVESRAGSTDTQYF. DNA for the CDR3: TGCAGCGTTGAGTCTCGAGCGGGGAGCACAGATACGCAGTATTTT.

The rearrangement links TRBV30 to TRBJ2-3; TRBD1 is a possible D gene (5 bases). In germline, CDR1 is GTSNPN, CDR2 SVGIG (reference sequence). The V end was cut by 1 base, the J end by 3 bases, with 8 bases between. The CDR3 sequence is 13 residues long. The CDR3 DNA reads TGTGCCTGGAGTGGGGGCGATACAGATACGCAGTATTTT. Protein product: CAWSGGDTDTQYF.

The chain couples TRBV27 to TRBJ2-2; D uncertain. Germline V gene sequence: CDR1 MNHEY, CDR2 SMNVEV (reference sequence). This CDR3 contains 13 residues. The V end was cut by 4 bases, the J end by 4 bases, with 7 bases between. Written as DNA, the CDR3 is TGTGCCAGCAGTTCACCCGTCACCGGGGAGCTGTTTTTT. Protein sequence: CASSSPVTGELFF.

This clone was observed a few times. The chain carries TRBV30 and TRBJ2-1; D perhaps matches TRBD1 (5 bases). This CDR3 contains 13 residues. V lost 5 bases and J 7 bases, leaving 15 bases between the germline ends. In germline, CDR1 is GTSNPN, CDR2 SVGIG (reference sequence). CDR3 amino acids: CAWRSIRVNEQFF. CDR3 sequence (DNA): TGTGCCTGGCGCTCGATCAGGGTTAATGAGCAGTTCTTC. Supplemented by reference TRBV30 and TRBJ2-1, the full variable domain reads SQTIHQWPATLVQPVGSPLSLECTVEGTSNPNLYWYRQAAGRGLQLLFYSVGIGQISSEVPQNLSASRPQDRQFILSSKKLLLSDSGFYLCAWRSIRVNEQFFGPGTRLTVL.

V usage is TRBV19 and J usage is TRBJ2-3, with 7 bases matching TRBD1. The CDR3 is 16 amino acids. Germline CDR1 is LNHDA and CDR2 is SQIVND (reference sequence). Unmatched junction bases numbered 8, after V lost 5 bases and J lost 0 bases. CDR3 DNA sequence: TGTGCCAGTAGTGCCCGACAGGGATCGAGCACAGATACGCAGTATTTT. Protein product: CASSARQGSSTDTQYF.

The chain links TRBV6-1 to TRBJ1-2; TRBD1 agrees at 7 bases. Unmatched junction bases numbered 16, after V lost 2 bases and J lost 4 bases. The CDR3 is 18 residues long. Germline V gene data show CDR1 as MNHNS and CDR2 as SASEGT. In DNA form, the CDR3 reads TGTGCCAGCAGTGAATATGAGTGGACAGGAGTCATTTTCTATGGCTACACCTTC. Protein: CASSEYEWTGVIFYGYTF.

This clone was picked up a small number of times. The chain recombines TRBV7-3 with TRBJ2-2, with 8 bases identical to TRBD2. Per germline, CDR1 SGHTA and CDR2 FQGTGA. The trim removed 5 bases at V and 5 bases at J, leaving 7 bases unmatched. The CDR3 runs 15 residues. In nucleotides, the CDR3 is TGTGCCAGCAGCCGCGGGACTAGACGGACCGGGGAGCTGTTTTTT. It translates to CASSRGTRRTGELFF.

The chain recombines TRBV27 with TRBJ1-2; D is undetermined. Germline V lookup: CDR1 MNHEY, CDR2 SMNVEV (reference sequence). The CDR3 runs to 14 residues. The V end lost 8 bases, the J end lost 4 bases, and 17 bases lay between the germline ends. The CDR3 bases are TGTGCCAGCGGAGACACGCCTAGATCCTATGGCTACACCTTC. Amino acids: CASGDTPRSYGYTF.

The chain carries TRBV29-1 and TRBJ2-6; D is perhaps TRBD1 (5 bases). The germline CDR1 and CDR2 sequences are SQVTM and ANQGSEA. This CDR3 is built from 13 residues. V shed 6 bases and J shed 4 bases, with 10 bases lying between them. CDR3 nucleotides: TGCAGCGTCGACAGTGCCGGGGCCAACGTCCTGACTTTC. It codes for CSVDSAGANVLTF. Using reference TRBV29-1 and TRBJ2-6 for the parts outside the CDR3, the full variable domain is SAVISQKPSRDICQRGTSLTIQCQVDSQVTMMFWYRQQPGQSLTLIATANQGSEATYESGFVIDKFPISRPNLTFSTLTVSNMSPEDSSIYLCSVDSAGANVLTFGAGSRLTVL.

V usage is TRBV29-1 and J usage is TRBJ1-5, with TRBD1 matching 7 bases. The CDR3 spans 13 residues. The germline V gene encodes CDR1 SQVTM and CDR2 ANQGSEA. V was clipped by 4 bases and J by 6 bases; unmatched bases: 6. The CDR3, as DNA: TGCAGCGTTGGGGCAGGGGGAAGTCAGCCCCAGCATTTT. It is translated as CSVGAGGSQPQHF.

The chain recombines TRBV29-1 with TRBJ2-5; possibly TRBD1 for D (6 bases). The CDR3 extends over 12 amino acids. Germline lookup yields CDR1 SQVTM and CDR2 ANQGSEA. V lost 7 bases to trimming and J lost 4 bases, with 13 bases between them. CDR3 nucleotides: TGCAGCGCGGGCAGGGGTGGAGAGACCCAGTACTTC. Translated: CSAGRGGETQYF. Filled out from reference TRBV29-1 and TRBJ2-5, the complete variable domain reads SAVISQKPSRDICQRGTSLTIQCQVDSQVTMMFWYRQQPGQSLTLIATANQGSEATYESGFVIDKFPISRPNLTFSTLTVSNMSPEDSSIYLCSAGRGGETQYFGPGTRLLVL.

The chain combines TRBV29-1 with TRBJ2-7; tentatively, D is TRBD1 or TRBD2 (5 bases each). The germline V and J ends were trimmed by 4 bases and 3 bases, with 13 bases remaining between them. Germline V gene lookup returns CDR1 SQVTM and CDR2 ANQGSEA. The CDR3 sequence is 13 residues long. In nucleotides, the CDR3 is TGCAGCGTTGTCGGGGCGGCCCTCTACGAGCAGTACTTC. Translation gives CSVVGAALYEQYF.

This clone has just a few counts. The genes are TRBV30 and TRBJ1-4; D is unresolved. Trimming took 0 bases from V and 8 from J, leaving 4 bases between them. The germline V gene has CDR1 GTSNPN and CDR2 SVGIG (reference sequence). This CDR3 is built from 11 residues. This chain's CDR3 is CAWSVREKLFF. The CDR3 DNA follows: TGTGCCTGGAGTGTCCGGGAAAAACTGTTTTTT.